Listed below are T cell receptor beta chains from one sample, sequenced in a study of T cells in Graves' hyperthyroidism and ophthalmopathy. TCRdb used MiXCR to reprocess the multiplex PCR reads, holding one entry per CDR3 protein. The repertoire includes around 600,000 distinct CDR3 sequences, 14% of them detected once, and about 7% sits in the top ten. The sample consisted of blood. The receptors originated from a woman aged 18-29 years with Graves' ophthalmopathy. The CDR3 runs from the conserved cysteine through the conserved F or W. D genes are given only for firm matches. Some rows mark clone size as missing; the rest say once, few, many or name a class of expanded clone.

TRBJ1-5 | many | TRBV3-1 | - | 13 | CASSQDQNQPQHF | TGTGCCAGCAGCCAAGATCAAAATCAGCCCCAGCATTTT
TRBJ1-1 | - | TRBV20-1 | - | 16 | CSARDFQGVIDPEAFF | TGCAGTGCTAGAGATTTCCAAGGGGTGATTGACCCTGAAGCTTTCTTT
TRBJ2-2 | few | TRBV10-3 | - | 11 | CAISGVGELFF | TGTGCCATCAGTGGGGTAGGGGAGCTGTTTTTT
TRBJ2-7 | many | TRBV2 | TRBD1 | 13 | CASREDRGYEQYF | TGTGCCAGCAGAGAAGACAGGGGATACGAGCAGTACTTC
TRBJ2-1 | few | TRBV6-2/TRBV6-3 | - | 11 | CASSILGKQFF | TGTGCCAGCAGTATACTTGGTAAGCAGTTCTTC
TRBJ2-7 | many | TRBV20-1 | - | 15 | CSARDLFPTGDEQYF | TGCAGTGCTAGAGATCTCTTTCCCACCGGGGACGAGCAGTACTTC
TRBJ2-7 | many | TRBV18 | TRBD2 | 13 | CASSPPTSDEQYF | TGTGCCAGCTCACCCCCGACTAGCGACGAGCAGTACTTC
TRBJ2-1 | few | TRBV9 | - | 15 | CASSVEGRNYNEQFF | TGTGCCAGCAGCGTAGAGGGCAGAAACTACAATGAGCAGTTCTTC
TRBJ2-7 | many | TRBV5-1 | - | 16 | CASRSWVGGRPLEQYF | TGCGCCAGCAGATCCTGGGTGGGGGGCCGACCCCTGGAGCAGTACTTC
TRBJ2-2 | few | TRBV5-6 | TRBD2 | 17 | CASSSRTSGRATGELFF | TGTGCCAGCAGCTCCAGGACTAGCGGGAGGGCCACCGGGGAGCTGTTTTTT
TRBJ2-1 | many | TRBV9 | - | 18 | CASSATLHHRGEYNEQFF | TGTGCCAGCAGTGCAACCCTCCACCACCGGGGAGAATACAATGAGCAGTTCTTC
TRBJ2-2 | many | TRBV2 | TRBD2 | 18 | CASSEPFTSGVNTGELFF | TGTGCCAGCAGTGAGCCCTTTACTAGCGGGGTGAACACCGGGGAGCTGTTTTTT
TRBJ1-3 | - | TRBV6-1 | - | 11 | CASRRDYTIYF | TGTGCCAGCAGAAGGGATTACACCATATATTTT